This TCR beta chain was observed in a study of CD8 T cells in Susac syndrome. Both CD4+ and CD8+ T cells were negatively isolated, and TEMRA cells underwent FACS enrichment. The RNA, about 0.45 to 1 ug, was put through reverse transcription using random hexamers. The amplification used immunoSEQ multiplex PCR on TCR beta CDR3; it spanned 54 Vbeta and 13 Jbeta. TCRdb reanalysed the immunoSEQ multiplex PCR reads using MiXCR and keeps one entry per CDR3 protein. The sample gives some 450,000 distinct CDR3 sequences, approximately 85% of which show up once; under 0.15% is in the top ten. Germline lookup yields CDR1 GTSNPN and CDR2 SVGIG (reference sequence). The CDR3 has 12 amino acids. The V end was cut by 1 base, the J end by 5 bases, with 8 bases between.

Input material: CD8+ T cells from PBMCs. This clonotype was obtained from a human donor with multiple sclerosis. This rearrangement joins TRBV30 to TRBJ1-2, with D unresolved. The CDR3 region has the DNA TGTGCCTGGAGTGAAACTGCATATGGCTACACCTTC. Its protein is CAWSETAYGYTF.